This TCR beta chain was recovered during a study of T cell responses to AZD1222 COVID-19 vaccine. In this sample, this clone turned up once. The data were produced by immunoSEQ multiplex PCR, yet TCRdb's version contains in-frame clones alone and is incomplete. The sample shows 110,000 or so clones, more than 70% of them seen only once. The specimen was peripheral blood, collected 28 days after the second AZD1222 dose. The receptor comes from an adult who received the AZD1222 COVID-19 vaccine.

CDR3 sequence (DNA): TGTGCCAGTAGTCCGACCTCCGGCGGGAGGGCCTACAATGAGCAGTTCTTC. It yields the protein CASSPTSGGRAYNEQFF. This chain joins TRBV19 and TRBJ2-1, with TRBD2 identical over 9 bases. The CDR3 is 17 residues long. Germline V lookup: CDR1 LNHDA, CDR2 SQIVND (reference sequence). V trimming: 5 bases; J trimming: 2 bases; junction bases outside the gene matches: 10.